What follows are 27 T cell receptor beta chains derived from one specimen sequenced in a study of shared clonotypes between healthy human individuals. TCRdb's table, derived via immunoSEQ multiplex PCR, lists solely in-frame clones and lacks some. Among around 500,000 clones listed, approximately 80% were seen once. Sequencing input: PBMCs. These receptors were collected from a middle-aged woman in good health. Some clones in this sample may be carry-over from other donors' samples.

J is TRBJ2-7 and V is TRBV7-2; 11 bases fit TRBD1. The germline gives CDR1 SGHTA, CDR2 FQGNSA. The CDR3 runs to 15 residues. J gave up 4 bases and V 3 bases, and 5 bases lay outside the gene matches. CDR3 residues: CASSFSGDRGYEQYF. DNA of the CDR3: TGTGCCAGCAGCTTCTCTGGGGACAGGGGGTACGAGCAGTACTTC.

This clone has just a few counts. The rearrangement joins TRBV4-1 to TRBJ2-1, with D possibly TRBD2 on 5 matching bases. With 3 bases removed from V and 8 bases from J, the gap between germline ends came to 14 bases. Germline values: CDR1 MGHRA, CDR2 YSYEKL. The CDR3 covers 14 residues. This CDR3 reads CASSHPGKSHEQFF. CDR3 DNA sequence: TGCGCCAGCAGCCACCCGGGGAAGAGTCATGAGCAGTTCTTC.

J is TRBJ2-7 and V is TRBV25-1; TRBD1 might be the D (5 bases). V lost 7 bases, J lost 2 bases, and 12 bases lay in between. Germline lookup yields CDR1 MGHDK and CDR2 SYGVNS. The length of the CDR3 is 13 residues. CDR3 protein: CASKETETYEQYF. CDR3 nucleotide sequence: TGTGCCAGCAAGGAGACAGAGACCTACGAGCAGTACTTC.

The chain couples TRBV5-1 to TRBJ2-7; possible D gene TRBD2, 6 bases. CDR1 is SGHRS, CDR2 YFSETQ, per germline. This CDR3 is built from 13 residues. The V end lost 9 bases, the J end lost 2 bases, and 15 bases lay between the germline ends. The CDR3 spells CAIRRDEPYEQYF. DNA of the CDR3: TGCGCCATCCGGCGGGATGAACCCTACGAGCAGTACTTC.

The CDR3 coding sequence is TGTGCCAGCAGCGTAGGAGCGGGAGGGTACGGAGACGAGCAGTACTTC. Translating it yields CASSVGAGGYGDEQYF. The rearrangement links TRBV9 to TRBJ2-7, with 10 bases matching TRBD2. The V and J ends lost 0 bases and 5 bases, in that order; junction bases with no gene match: 8. The CDR3 totals 16 residues. The germline V gene has CDR1 SGDLS and CDR2 YYNGEE.

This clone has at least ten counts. The CDR3 here is CASSEEPGLGSDTQYF. In DNA, the CDR3 is TGCGCCAGCAGCGAAGAGCCGGGACTAGGCTCAGATACGCAGTATTTT. The chain uses TRBV5-1 and TRBJ2-3, with TRBD2 matching over 8 bases. Germline CDR1 is SGHRS and CDR2 is YFSETQ. This CDR3 region has 16 residues. V lost 4 bases, J lost 4 bases, and 11 bases stayed unmatched.

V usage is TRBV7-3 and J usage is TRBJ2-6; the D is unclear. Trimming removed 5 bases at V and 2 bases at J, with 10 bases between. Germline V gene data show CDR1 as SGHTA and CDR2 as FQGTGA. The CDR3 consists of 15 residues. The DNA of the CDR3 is TGTGCCAGCAGCGATAGGTCGACTGGGGCCAACGTCCTGACTTTC. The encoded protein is CASSDRSTGANVLTF.

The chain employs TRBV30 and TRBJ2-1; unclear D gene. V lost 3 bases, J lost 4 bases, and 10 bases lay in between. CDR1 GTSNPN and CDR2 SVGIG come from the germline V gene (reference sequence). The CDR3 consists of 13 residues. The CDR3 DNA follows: TGTGCCTGGAGCCCTAAAAATTACAATGAGCAGTTCTTC. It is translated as CAWSPKNYNEQFF.

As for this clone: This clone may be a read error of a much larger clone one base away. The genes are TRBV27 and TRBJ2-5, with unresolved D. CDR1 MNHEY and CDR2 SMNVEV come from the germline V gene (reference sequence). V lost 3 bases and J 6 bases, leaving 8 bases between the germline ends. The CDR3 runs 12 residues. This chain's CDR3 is CASSFLGKTQYF. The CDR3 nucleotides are TGTGCCAGCAGTTTTCTGGGGAAGACCCAGTACTTC.

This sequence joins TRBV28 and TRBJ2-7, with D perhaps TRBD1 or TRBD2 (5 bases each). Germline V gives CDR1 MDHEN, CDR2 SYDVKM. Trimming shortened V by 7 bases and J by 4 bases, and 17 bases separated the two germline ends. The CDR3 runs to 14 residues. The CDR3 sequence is CASTRDLAPYEQYF. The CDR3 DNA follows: TGTGCCAGCACCCGGGACCTAGCTCCATACGAGCAGTACTTC.

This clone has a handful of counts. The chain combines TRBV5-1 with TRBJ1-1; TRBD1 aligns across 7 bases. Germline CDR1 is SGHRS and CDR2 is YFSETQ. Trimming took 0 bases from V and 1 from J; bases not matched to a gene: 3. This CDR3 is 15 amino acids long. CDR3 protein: CASSLVYRGNTEAFF. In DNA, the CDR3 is TGCGCCAGCAGCTTGGTGTACAGGGGGAACACTGAAGCTTTCTTT.

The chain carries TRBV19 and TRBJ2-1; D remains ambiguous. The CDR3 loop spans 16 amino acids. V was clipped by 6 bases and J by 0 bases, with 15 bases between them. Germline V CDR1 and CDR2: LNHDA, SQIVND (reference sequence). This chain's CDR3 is CASSNIVGSSYNEQFF. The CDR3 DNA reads TGTGCCAGTAGCAATATAGTGGGAAGCTCCTACAATGAGCAGTTCTTC.

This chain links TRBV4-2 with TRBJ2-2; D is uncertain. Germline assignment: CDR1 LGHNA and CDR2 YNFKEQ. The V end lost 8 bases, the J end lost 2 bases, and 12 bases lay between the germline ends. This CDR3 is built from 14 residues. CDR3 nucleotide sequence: TGTGCCAGCGGCAGGCCTCTAAACACCGGGGAGCTGTTTTTT. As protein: CASGRPLNTGELFF.

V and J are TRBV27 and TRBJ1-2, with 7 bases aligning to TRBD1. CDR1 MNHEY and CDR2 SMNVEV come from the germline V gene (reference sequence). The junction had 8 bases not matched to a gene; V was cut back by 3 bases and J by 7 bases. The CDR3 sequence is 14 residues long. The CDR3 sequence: CASSFSRGGPGYTF. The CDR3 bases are TGTGCCAGCAGTTTCAGCAGGGGGGGACCTGGCTACACCTTC.

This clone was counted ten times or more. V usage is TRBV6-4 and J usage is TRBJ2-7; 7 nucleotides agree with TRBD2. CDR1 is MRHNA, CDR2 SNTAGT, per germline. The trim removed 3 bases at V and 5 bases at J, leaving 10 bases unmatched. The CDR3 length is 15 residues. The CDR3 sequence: CASSDALDGRNEQYF. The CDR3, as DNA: TGTGCCAGCAGTGATGCCCTAGACGGGAGGAACGAGCAGTACTTC.

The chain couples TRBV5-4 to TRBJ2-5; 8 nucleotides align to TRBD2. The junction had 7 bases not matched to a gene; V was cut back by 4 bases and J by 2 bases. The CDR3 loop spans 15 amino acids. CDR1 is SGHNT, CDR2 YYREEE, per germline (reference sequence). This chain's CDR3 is CASSPTRLAQETQYF. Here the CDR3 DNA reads TGTGCCAGCAGCCCAACCCGACTAGCGCAAGAGACCCAGTACTTC.

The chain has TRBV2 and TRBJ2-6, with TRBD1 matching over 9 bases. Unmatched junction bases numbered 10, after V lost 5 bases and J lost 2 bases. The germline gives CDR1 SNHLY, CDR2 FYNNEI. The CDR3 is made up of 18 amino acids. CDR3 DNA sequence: TGTGCCAGCAGTACCCCCCCCGGGACAGGGACTGGGGCCAACGTCCTGACTTTC. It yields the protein CASSTPPGTGTGANVLTF.

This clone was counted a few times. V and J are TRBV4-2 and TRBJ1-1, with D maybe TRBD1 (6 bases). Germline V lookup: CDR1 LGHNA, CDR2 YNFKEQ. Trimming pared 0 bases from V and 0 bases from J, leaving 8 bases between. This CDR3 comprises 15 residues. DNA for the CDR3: TGTGCCAGCAGCCAAGATACAGGGCTGAACACTGAAGCTTTCTTT. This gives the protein CASSQDTGLNTEAFF.

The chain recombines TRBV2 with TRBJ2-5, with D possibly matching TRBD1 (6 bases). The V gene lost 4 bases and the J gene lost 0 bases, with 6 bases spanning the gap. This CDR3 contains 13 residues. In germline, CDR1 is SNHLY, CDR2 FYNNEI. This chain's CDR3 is CASSGDNQETQYF. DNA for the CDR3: TGTGCCAGCAGTGGGGACAACCAAGAGACCCAGTACTTC.

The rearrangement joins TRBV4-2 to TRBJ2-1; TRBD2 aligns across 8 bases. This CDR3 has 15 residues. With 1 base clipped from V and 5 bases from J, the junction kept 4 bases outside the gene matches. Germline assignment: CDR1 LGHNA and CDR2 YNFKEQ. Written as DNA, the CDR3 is TGTGCCAGCAGCCAAGGGGGACTAGGAAACAATGAGCAGTTCTTC. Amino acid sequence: CASSQGGLGNNEQFF.

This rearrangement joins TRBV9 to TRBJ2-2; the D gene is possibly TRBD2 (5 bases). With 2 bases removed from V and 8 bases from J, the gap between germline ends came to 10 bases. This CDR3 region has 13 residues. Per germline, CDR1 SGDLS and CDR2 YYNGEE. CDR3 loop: CASSVGRGGELFF. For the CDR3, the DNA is TGTGCCAGCAGCGTCGGACGGGGTGGGGAGCTGTTTTTT.

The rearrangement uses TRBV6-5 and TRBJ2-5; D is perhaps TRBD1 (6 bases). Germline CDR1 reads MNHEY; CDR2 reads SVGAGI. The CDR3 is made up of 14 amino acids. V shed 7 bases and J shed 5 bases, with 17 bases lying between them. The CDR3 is CASMEQGLRETQYF. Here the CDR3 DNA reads TGTGCCAGCATGGAGCAGGGGTTAAGGGAGACCCAGTACTTC.

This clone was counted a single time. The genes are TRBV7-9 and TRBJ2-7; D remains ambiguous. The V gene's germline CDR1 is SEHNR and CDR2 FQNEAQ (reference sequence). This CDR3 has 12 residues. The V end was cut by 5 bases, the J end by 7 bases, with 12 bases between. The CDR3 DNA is TGTGCCAGCAGCGAACAGCCCTCGGAGCAGTACTTC. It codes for CASSEQPSEQYF. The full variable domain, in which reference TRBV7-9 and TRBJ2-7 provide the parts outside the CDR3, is DTGVSQNPRHKITKRGQNVTFRCDPISEHNRLYWYRQTLGQGPEFLTYFQNEAQLEKSRLLSDRFSAERPKGSFSTLEIQRTEQGDSAMYLCASSEQPSEQYFGPGTRLTVT.

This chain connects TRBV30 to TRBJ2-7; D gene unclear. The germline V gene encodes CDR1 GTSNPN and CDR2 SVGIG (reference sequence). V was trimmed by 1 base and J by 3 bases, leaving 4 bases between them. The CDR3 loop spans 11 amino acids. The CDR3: CAWSDYYEQYF. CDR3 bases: TGTGCCTGGAGTGACTACTACGAGCAGTACTTC.

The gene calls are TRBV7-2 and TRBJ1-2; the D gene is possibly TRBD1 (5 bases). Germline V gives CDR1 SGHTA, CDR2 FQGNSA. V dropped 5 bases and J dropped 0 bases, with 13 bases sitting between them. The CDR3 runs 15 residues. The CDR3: CASSPGPPANYGYTF. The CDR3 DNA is TGTGCCAGCAGCCCGGGACCCCCGGCTAACTATGGCTACACCTTC.

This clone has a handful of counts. The CDR3 is CAISAQSSAFF. The CDR3 DNA is TGTGCCATCAGTGCACAGTCGAGTGCTTTCTTT. The chain couples TRBV10-3 to TRBJ1-1; no definite D call. Per the germline V gene, CDR1 is ENHRY and CDR2 is SYGVKD. Between the trimmed V and J ends, which lost 4 bases and 11 bases, there was a span of 11 bases. The CDR3 is 11 amino acids.

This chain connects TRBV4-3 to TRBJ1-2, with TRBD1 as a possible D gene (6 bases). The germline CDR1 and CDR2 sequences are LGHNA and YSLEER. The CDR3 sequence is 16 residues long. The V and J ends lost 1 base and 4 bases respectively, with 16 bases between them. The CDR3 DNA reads TGCGCCAGCAGCCAAGTAGGGGGGGAAAGGAGCTATGGCTACACCTTC. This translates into CASSQVGGERSYGYTF.